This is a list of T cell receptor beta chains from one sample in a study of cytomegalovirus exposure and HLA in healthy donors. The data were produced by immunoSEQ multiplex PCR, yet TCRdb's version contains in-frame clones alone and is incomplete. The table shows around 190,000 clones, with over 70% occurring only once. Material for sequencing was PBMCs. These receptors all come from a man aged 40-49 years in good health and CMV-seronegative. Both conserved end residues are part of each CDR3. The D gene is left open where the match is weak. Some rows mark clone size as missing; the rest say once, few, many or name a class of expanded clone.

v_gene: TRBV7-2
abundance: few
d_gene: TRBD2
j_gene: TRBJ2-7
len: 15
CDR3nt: TGTGCCAGCAGCTCCTCCCGGGGGGGCTCCTACGAGCAGTACTTC
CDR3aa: CASSSSRGGSYEQYF

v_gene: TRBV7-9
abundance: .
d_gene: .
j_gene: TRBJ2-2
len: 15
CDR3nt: TGTGCCAGCAGCTTGGGGGGGCCGGACACCGGGGAGCTGTTTTTT
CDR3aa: CASSLGGPDTGELFF

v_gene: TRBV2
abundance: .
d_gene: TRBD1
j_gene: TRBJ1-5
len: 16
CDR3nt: TGTGCCAGCTTCCGTGACAGGGCCTATAGCAATCAGCCCCAGCATTTT
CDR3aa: CASFRDRAYSNQPQHF

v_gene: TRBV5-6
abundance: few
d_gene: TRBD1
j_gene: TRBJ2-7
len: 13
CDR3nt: TGTGCCAGCAGCTCAAGGGGGCCCCCTGAGCAGTACTTC
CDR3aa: CASSSRGPPEQYF

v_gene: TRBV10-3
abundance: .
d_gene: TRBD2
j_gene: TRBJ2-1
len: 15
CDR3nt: TGTGCCATCACCCCTAGGGGGCGGGGGGGTGATGAGCAGTTCTTC
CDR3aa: CAITPRGRGGDEQFF

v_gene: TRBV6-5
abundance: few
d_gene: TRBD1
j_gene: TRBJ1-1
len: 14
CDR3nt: TGTGCCAGCAGTTACTACATCGACAGGGTCGGAGCTTTCTTT
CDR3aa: CASSYYIDRVGAFF

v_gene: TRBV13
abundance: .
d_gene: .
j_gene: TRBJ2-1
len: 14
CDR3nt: TGTGCCAGCAGCTTAGGAGACAGGAACAATGAGCAGTTCTTC
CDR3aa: CASSLGDRNNEQFF

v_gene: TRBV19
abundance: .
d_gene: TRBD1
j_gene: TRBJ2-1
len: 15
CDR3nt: TGTGCCAGTAGTGGGTCGGCAGGGGGCCCGGTTGAGCAGTTCTTC
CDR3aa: CASSGSAGGPVEQFF

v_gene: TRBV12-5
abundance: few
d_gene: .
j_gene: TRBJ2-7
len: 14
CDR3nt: TGTGCTAGTGCCCAGATAACGGGGTTATACGAGCAGTACTTC
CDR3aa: CASAQITGLYEQYF

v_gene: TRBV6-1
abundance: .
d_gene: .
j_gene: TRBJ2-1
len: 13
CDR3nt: TGTGCCAGCACCTTGGAGGGCCGGGGTGAGCAGTTCTTC
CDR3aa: CASTLEGRGEQFF

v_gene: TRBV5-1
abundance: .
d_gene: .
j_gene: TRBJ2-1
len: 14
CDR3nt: TGCGCCAGCAGCCTACAGGGCTCCTACAATGAGCAGTTCTTC
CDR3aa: CASSLQGSYNEQFF

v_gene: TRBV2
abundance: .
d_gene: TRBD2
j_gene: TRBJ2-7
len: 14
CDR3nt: TGTGCCGTCTCCAGGATGGGAGGGCCCGACGAGCAGTACTTC
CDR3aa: CAVSRMGGPDEQYF

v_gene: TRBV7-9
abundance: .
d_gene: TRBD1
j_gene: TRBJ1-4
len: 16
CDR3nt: TGTGCCAGCAGCCCCCGGACAGGGGTGGGTAATGAAAAACTGTTTTTT
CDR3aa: CASSPRTGVGNEKLFF

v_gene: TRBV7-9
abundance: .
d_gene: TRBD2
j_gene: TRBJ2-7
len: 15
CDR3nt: TGTGCCAGCAGGCCCAGCGGGGAGCTTAACTACGAGCAGTACTTC
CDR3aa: CASRPSGELNYEQYF

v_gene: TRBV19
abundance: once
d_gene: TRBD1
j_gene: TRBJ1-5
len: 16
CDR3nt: TGTGCCAGTATGGGAATGGAGGGGGCCAGCAATCAGCCCCAGCATTTT
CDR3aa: CASMGMEGASNQPQHF

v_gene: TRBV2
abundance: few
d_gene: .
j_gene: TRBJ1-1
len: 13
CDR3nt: TGTGCCAGCAGTGAAGAGGCAAGGAGATTGGCTTTCTTT
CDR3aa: CASSEEARRLAFF

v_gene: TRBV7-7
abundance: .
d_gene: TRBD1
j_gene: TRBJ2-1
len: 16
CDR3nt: TGTGCCAGCAGCTTAGCCGGGTGGCAGGGGGACAATGAGCAGTTCTTC
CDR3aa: CASSLAGWQGDNEQFF

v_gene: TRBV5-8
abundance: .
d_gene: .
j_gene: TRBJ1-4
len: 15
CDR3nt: TGTGCCAGCAGCTTCCTTACTGCAACTAATGAAAAACTGTTTTTT
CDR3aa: CASSFLTATNEKLFF

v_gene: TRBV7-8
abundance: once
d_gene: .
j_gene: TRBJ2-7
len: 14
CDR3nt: TGTGCCAGCAGCACCCCCGGACAGTCCTACGAGCAGTACTTC
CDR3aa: CASSTPGQSYEQYF

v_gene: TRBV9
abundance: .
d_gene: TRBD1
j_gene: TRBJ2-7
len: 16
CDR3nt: TGTGCCAGCACCCTAGGCGACCGGGACAGGGCTTCCGAGCAGCACTTC
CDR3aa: CASTLGDRDRASEQHF

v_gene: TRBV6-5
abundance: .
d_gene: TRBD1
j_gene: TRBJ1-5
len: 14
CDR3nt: TGTGCCAGCAGTCGTACAGGGGAGAATCAGCCCCAGCATTTT
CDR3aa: CASSRTGENQPQHF

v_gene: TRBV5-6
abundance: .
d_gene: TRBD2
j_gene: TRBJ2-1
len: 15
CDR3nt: TGTGCCAGCAGCCATCGGATAGCGGGGAGCAATGAGCAGTTCTTC
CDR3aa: CASSHRIAGSNEQFF

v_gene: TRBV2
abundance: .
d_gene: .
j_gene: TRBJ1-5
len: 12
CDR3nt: TGTGCCAGCAGCAGGGCAGGTCAGCCCCAGCATTTT
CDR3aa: CASSRAGQPQHF

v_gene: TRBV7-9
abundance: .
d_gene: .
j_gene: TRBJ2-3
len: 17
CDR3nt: TGTGCCAGCAGCCTCGCAGGTCCAGACCCCTCCACAGATACGCAGTATTTT
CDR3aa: CASSLAGPDPSTDTQYF

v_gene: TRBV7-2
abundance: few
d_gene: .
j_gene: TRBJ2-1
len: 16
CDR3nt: TGTGCCAGCAGCTCTTTGACAGGGCGGGGAGACAATGAGCAGTTCTTC
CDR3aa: CASSSLTGRGDNEQFF

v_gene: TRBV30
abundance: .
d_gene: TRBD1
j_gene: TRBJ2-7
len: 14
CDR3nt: TGTGCCTGGGGCCCTGGACAGGGGGCTTACGAGCAGTACTTC
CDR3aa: CAWGPGQGAYEQYF

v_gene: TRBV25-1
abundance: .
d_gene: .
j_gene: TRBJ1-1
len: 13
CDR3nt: TGTGCCAGCAGAGGACAGTTGAACACTGAAGCTTTCTTT
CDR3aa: CASRGQLNTEAFF

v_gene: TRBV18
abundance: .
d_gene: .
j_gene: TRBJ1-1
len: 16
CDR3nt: TGTGCCAGCTCAGCATTAAACAGGGTTGGGGGCACTGAAGCTTTCTTT
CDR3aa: CASSALNRVGGTEAFF

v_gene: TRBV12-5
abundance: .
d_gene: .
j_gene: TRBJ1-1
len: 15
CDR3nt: TGTGCTAGTGGTTTCCGACTCCTTAGGTACACTGAAGCTTTCTTT
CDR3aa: CASGFRLLRYTEAFF

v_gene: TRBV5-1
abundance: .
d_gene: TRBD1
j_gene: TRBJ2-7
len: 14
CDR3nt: TGCGCCAGCCGGACAGGGGGGATTTCCTACGAGCAGTACTTC
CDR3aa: CASRTGGISYEQYF

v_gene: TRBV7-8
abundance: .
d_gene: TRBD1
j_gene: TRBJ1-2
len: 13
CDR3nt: TGTGCCAGCAGCTGGCTACAGGGGGATGGCTACACCTTC
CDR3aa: CASSWLQGDGYTF

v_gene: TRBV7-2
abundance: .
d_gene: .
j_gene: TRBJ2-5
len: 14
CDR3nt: TGTGCCAGCAGGGCGGGACCCCTCCAGGAGACCCAGTACTTC
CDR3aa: CASRAGPLQETQYF

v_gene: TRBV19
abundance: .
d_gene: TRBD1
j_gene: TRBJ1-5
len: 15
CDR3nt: TGTGCCAGTAGCGAGACAGGGTTTGGCAATCAGCCCCAGCATTTT
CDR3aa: CASSETGFGNQPQHF

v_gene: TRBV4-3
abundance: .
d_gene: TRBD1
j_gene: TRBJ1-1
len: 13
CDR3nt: TGCGCCAGCAGCCCCTCAGGGGGCACTGAAGCTTTCTTT
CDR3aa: CASSPSGGTEAFF

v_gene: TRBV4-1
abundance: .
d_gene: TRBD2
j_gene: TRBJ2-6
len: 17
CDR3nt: TGCGCCAGCAGCCAAGTCAGCGGGGTCACTGGGGCCAACGTCCTGACTTTC
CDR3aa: CASSQVSGVTGANVLTF

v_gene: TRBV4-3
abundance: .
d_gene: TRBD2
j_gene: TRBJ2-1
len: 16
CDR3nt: TGCGCCAGCAGCCGGGTTCTGGCGGGAGACTCCAATGAGCAGTTCTTC
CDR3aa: CASSRVLAGDSNEQFF

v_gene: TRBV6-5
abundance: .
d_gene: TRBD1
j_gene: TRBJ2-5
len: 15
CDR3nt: TGTGCCAGCATCAAGGGGACAGGGAGGGGTGGGACCCAGTACTTC
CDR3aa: CASIKGTGRGGTQYF

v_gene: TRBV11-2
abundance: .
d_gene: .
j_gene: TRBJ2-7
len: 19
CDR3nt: TGTGCCAGCAGCTCGCAGCCGCAAGCAATCGGTGACAAGACCTACGAGCAGTACTTC
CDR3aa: CASSSQPQAIGDKTYEQYF

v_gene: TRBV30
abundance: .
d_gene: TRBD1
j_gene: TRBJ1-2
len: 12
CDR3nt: TGTGCCTGGAGTATAGGGGGCGATGGCTACACCTTC
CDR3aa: CAWSIGGDGYTF

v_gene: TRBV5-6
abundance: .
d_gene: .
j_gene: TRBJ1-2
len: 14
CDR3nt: TGTGCCAGCAGCTTCGGGGGGCAGGGCTATGGCTACACCTTC
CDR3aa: CASSFGGQGYGYTF

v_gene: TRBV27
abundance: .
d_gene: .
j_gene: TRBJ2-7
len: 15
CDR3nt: TGTGCCAGCAGACAAATACAGGGCCAAACTTACGAGCAGTACTTC
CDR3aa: CASRQIQGQTYEQYF

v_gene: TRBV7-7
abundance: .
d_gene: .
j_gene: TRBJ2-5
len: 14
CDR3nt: TGTGCCAGCAGTCCACAGGCAGGGCAAGAGACCCAGTACTTC
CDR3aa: CASSPQAGQETQYF

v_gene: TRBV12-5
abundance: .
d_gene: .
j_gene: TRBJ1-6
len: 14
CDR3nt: TGTGCTAGTGGTTTGATCGGAGTCGGTTCACCCCTCCACTTT
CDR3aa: CASGLIGVGSPLHF

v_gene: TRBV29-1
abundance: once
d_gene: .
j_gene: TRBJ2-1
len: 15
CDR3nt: TGCAGCGTTGATCAGAAGGGGTGGGCCTACAATGAGCAGTTCTTC
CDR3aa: CSVDQKGWAYNEQFF

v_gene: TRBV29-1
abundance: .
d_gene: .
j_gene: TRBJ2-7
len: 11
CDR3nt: TGCAGCGTCTCCCGGGGAGGCGAGCAGTACTTC
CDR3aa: CSVSRGGEQYF

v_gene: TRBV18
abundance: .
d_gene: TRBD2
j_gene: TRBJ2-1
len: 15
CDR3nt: TGTGCCAGCTCACCGTCAACGGGAGGGCTTAATGAGCAGTTCTTC
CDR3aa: CASSPSTGGLNEQFF

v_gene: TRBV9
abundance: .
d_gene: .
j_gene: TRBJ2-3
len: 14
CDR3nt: TGTGCCAGCAGCGTCACAGGGGGGGGAGATACGCAGTATTTT
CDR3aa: CASSVTGGGDTQYF

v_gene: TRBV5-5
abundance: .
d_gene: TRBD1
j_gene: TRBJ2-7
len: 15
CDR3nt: TGTGCCAGCAGCCTGGACCGGGACAGGGTGAGGGAGCAGTACTTC
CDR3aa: CASSLDRDRVREQYF

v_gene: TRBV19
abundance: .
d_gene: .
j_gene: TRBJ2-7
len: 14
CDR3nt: TGTGCCAGTAGTATAGACAGTGGAGCCTACGAGCAGTACTTC
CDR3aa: CASSIDSGAYEQYF

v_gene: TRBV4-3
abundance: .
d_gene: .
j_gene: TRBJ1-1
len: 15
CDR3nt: TGCGCCAGCAGCCAAGTACTGATGGGCAACACTGAAGCTTTCTTT
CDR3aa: CASSQVLMGNTEAFF

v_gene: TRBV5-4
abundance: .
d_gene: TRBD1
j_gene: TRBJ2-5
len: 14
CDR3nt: TGTGCCAGCAGCTCCGGACAGGTCCAAGAGACCCAGTACTTC
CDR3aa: CASSSGQVQETQYF

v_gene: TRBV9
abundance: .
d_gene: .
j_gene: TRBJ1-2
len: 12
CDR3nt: TGTGCCAGCAGCGTAGGATCGGGCGGGTTAACCTTC
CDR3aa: CASSVGSGGLTF

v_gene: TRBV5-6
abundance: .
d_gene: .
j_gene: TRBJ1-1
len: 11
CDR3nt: TGTGCCAGCAGCTGGGGAGTTGAAGCTTTCTTT
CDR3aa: CASSWGVEAFF

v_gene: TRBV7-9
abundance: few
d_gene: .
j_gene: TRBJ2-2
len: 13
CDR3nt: TGTGCCAGCAGCTTCAGGGTCACCGGGGAGCTGTTTTTT
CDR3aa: CASSFRVTGELFF

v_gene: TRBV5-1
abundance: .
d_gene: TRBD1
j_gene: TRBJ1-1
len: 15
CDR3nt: TGCGCCAGCAGACATACCGGGACAGAGAACACTGAAGCTTTCTTT
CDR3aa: CASRHTGTENTEAFF

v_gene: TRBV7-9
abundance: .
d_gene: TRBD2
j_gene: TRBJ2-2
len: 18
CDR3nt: TGTGCCAGCAGCTTGGGAGGTCTCGGGAGGGCCCGAACCGGGGAGCTGTTTTTT
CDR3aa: CASSLGGLGRARTGELFF